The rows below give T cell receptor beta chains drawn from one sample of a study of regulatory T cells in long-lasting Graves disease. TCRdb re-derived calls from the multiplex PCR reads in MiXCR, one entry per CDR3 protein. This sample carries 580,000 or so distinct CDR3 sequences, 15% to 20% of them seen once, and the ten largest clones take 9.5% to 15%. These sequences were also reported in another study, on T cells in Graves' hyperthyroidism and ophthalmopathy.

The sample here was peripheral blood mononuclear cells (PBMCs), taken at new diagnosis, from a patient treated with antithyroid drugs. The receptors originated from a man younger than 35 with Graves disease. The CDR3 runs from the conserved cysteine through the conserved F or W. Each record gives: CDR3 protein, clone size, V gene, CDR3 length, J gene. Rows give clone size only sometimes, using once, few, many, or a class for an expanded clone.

CDR3 protein: CASSPELAHGAKNIQYF
clone size: few
V gene: TRBV27
CDR3 length: 17
J gene: TRBJ2-4

CDR3 protein: CATTPRGDTEAFF
clone size: NA
V gene: TRBV4-2
CDR3 length: 13
J gene: TRBJ1-1

CDR3 protein: CASTDVRSEQFF
clone size: many
V gene: TRBV6-1
CDR3 length: 12
J gene: TRBJ2-1

CDR3 protein: CASRGVGASTDTQYF
clone size: NA
V gene: TRBV28
CDR3 length: 15
J gene: TRBJ2-3

CDR3 protein: CASSLAEHTEAFF
clone size: many
V gene: TRBV7-7
CDR3 length: 13
J gene: TRBJ1-1

CDR3 protein: CASSLSTGPFNEQFF
clone size: NA
V gene: TRBV5-6
CDR3 length: 15
J gene: TRBJ2-1

CDR3 protein: CASSVLGTSGLAEQYF
clone size: NA
V gene: TRBV9
CDR3 length: 16
J gene: TRBJ2-7

CDR3 protein: CASSREIADPEAFF
clone size: NA
V gene: TRBV19
CDR3 length: 14
J gene: TRBJ1-1

CDR3 protein: CSARVGLHREYF
clone size: many
V gene: TRBV20-1
CDR3 length: 12
J gene: TRBJ2-7

CDR3 protein: CASSVAAGATDTQYF
clone size: few
V gene: TRBV9
CDR3 length: 15
J gene: TRBJ2-3

CDR3 protein: CASSFRGAAQGVYEQYF
clone size: few
V gene: TRBV5-1
CDR3 length: 17
J gene: TRBJ2-7

CDR3 protein: CASSPSVFHEQYF
clone size: many
V gene: TRBV19
CDR3 length: 13
J gene: TRBJ2-7

CDR3 protein: CTSMKGLAYNEQFF
clone size: NA
V gene: TRBV5-1
CDR3 length: 14
J gene: TRBJ2-1

CDR3 protein: CASSVGGWGANVLTF
clone size: many
V gene: TRBV2
CDR3 length: 15
J gene: TRBJ2-6

CDR3 protein: CASSRVGGPYNEQFF
clone size: few
V gene: TRBV3-1
CDR3 length: 15
J gene: TRBJ2-1

CDR3 protein: CASSYRDTFEEQYF
clone size: many
V gene: TRBV2
CDR3 length: 14
J gene: NA

CDR3 protein: CASSYGPGGTEAFF
clone size: many
V gene: TRBV11-1
CDR3 length: 14
J gene: TRBJ1-1

CDR3 protein: CASSVGDGSYEQYF
clone size: few
V gene: TRBV9
CDR3 length: 14
J gene: TRBJ2-7

CDR3 protein: CASSLESGGYSNQPQHF
clone size: NA
V gene: TRBV11-3
CDR3 length: 17
J gene: TRBJ1-5

CDR3 protein: CASSPYVAGGGDEQYF
clone size: many
V gene: TRBV27
CDR3 length: 16
J gene: TRBJ2-7

CDR3 protein: CSVSTGSYEVNTEAFF
clone size: NA
V gene: TRBV29-1
CDR3 length: 16
J gene: TRBJ1-1

CDR3 protein: CASSKDNKNIQYF
clone size: few
V gene: TRBV12-3/TRBV12-4
CDR3 length: 13
J gene: TRBJ2-4

CDR3 protein: CSGGPGAGGETQYF
clone size: NA
V gene: TRBV29-1
CDR3 length: 14
J gene: TRBJ2-5

CDR3 protein: CASSVDISAGELFF
clone size: many
V gene: TRBV7-9
CDR3 length: 14
J gene: TRBJ2-2

CDR3 protein: CASSPAGVGLDERYF
clone size: many
V gene: TRBV12-3/TRBV12-4
CDR3 length: 15
J gene: TRBJ2-7

CDR3 protein: CASSLPGLVQQFF
clone size: many
V gene: TRBV7-2
CDR3 length: 13
J gene: TRBJ2-1